This T cell receptor beta chain was observed in a study of T cells after yellow fever vaccination. As for the study in general: Fractions of low cell number were prepared using SMART-Seq v4 Ultra Low Input. Study outcomes and limitations: A large majority of primary-vaccination clones showed up again after the booster (around 95% CD4, 75% to 90% CD8).

TCRdb reprocessed the 5' RACE reads via MiXCR and lists one record per CDR3 protein. The sample shows a few hundred thousand distinct CDR3 sequences, more than 3% of them seen only once. Regarding this clonotype: Its target is not known.

Trimming removed 3 bases from V and 5 bases from J, with 8 bases in between. Germline loops: CDR1 SGHNT, CDR2 YYREEE (reference sequence). CDR3 length: 12 amino acids. The chain couples TRBV5-4 to TRBJ2-5; D is undetermined. This TCR derives from a man younger than 35 who received the YFV17D yellow fever vaccine. This material consisted of PBMCs, taken on the day of the yellow fever booster vaccination. The DNA for the CDR3 is TGTGCCAGCAGCTCAACCGTTGAGACCCAGTACTTC. This codes for CASSSTVETQYF.